A single sample gave rise to the 11 T cell receptor beta chains below, sequenced in a study of regulatory T cells in long-lasting Graves disease. Libraries of TCR beta came from iRepertoire HTBI primers plus Arm-PCR of CDR3 regions. Each CDR3 protein gets one entry after TCRdb re-called the multiplex PCR reads with MiXCR. The sample includes about 620,000 distinct CDR3 sequences, around 17% seen only once; the top ten take around a sixth. Time point: newly diagnosed GD, antithyroid drugs for less than 3 months. Construction of the TCR library relied on RNA isolated from PBMCs. The same data also went into a second study, on T cells in Graves' hyperthyroidism and ophthalmopathy.

The sample here was peripheral blood mononuclear cells (PBMCs), taken at new diagnosis, from a patient treated with antithyroid drugs. The receptors were sampled from a woman aged 25 to 39 with Graves disease.

This clonotype was detected many times. The rearrangement links TRBV2 to TRBJ1-3; D is uncertain. The CDR3 spans 15 residues. Deletions cut 6 bases from V and 0 bases from J, with 12 bases between. The germline CDR1 and CDR2 sequences are SNHLY and FYNNEI. The CDR3 nucleotides are TGTGCCAGCAGCCTCGGACGTAACTCTGGAAACACCATATATTTT. Protein: CASSLGRNSGNTIYF.

This clonotype was counted a few times. The chain uses TRBV7-6 and TRBJ2-3, with TRBD2 matching 7 bases. J gave up 4 bases and V 1 base, and 5 bases lay outside the gene matches. Per germline, CDR1 SGHVS and CDR2 FNYEAQ. CDR3 length: 15 residues. CDR3 coding DNA: TGTGCCAGCAGCTTAGGGACTAGGGTCCCAGATACGCAGTATTTT. Translating it yields CASSLGTRVPDTQYF.

This clonotype has just a few counts. A read error may account for a junction end that differs from germline. This sequence joins TRBV11-2 and TRBJ2-5; no reliable D call. The CDR3 is made up of 12 amino acids. Germline assignment: CDR1 SGHAT and CDR2 FQNNGV. The CDR3 DNA reads TGTGCCTGCAGCTTAGAAGTGGGGACCCAGTACTTC. It encodes CACSLEVGTQYF.

This clonotype was seen a handful of times. The chain combines TRBV20-1 with TRBJ2-7; no clear D gene. V was clipped by 1 base and J by 2 bases, with 9 bases between them. Germline CDR1 DFQATT, CDR2 SNEGSKA (reference sequence). The CDR3 loop spans 13 amino acids. The CDR3 DNA is TGCAGTGCTAGAGTTACCGGCCCCTACGAGCAGTACTTC. It specifies CSARVTGPYEQYF.

The CDR3 bases are TGTGCCAGCAGTTTAAAAGGGTACCAAGAGACCCAGTACTTC. It yields the protein CASSLKGYQETQYF. V usage is TRBV12-3 or TRBV12-4 and J usage is TRBJ2-5; D not resolved. V shed 2 bases and J shed 0 bases, with 7 bases lying between them. The CDR3 contains 14 residues.

A few counts support this clonotype. The chain is built from TRBV15 and TRBJ2-1; D is unclear. The V gene's germline CDR1 is LNHNV and CDR2 YYDKDF (reference sequence). The CDR3 extends over 16 amino acids. V gave up 0 bases and J gave up 0 bases, with 9 bases separating them. CDR3 sequence (DNA): TGTGCCACCAGCAGAGAGGGCAGGAGCTCCTACAATGAGCAGTTCTTC. Residues: CATSREGRSSYNEQFF.

The J gene is TRBJ1-6, the V gene TRBV20-1; D gene uncertain. Germline V gene lookup returns CDR1 DFQATT and CDR2 SNEGSKA (reference sequence). The ends were cut back, 5 bases at V and 7 bases at J, with 18 bases in the middle. The CDR3 is made up of 15 amino acids. The CDR3 spells CSAPLGVPGNSPLHF. The CDR3 coding sequence is TGCAGTGCTCCACTCGGGGTGCCGGGGAATTCACCCCTCCACTTT.

This clonotype came up once. The chain employs TRBV24-1 and TRBJ2-1; TRBD2 matches 13 bases. The trim removed 3 bases at V and 6 bases at J, leaving 4 bases unmatched. The CDR3 runs to 16 residues. Germline V gene data show CDR1 as KGHDR and CDR2 as SFDVKD. CDR3 DNA sequence: TGTGCCACCAGTGATCAGGGACTAGCGGGATTCAATGAGCAGTTCTTC. Protein sequence: CATSDQGLAGFNEQFF.

The CDR3 region is CAINSWGATNEKLFF. The CDR3 DNA follows: TGTGCCATCAATAGTTGGGGGGCAACTAATGAAAAACTGTTTTTT. J is TRBJ1-4 and V is TRBV28; perhaps TRBD1 as D (5 bases). CDR1 is MDHEN, CDR2 SYDVKM, per germline. The germline V and J ends were trimmed by 10 bases and 0 bases, with 15 bases remaining between them. The CDR3 loop spans 15 amino acids.

This clonotype was seen repeatedly, ten times or more. The chain uses TRBV11-2 and TRBJ2-2; 11 bases agree with TRBD2. The V segment lost 5 bases and the J segment 6 bases; nucleotides outside the gene matches: 11. Germline CDR1 is SGHAT and CDR2 is FQNNGV. CDR3 length equals 17 residues. The CDR3 DNA reads TGTGCCAGCAGCCCGCGATTAGCGGGAGGGCCCCCCGGGGAGCTGTTTTTT. Its protein product is CASSPRLAGGPPGELFF.

This clonotype was recorded many times. V and J are TRBV2 and TRBJ1-3, with a weak D call TRBD1 (5 bases). Germline lookup yields CDR1 SNHLY and CDR2 FYNNEI. This CDR3 contains 14 residues. Deletions cut 7 bases from V and 0 bases from J, with 10 bases between. The CDR3 region has the DNA TGTGCCAGCACGGGGACTATCTCTGGAAACACCATATATTTT. It yields the protein CASTGTISGNTIYF.